The 12 T cell receptor beta chains listed next were all sequenced from one sample in a study of vaccination and CD4 T cells after COVID-19. No antigen has been identified for these receptors. Regarding time point: late sampling 161 to 241 days after vaccination in three convalescent patients. Treatment: approximately 9-day PBMC culture with coronavirus spike peptide pools or control peptides (ViraFEST assay). The Oncomine TCR Beta short-read assay sequenced DNA from cultured CD4+ T cells. MiXCR, applied by TCRdb to the PCR reads, yields one record per CDR3 protein. The sample includes about 26,000 distinct CDR3 sequences, around two fifths of them seen just once. The sequencing used CD4+ T cells from blood, cultured in vitro, collected about 7 months after SARS-CoV-2 vaccination. The receptor set was obtained from a human donor who had recovered from COVID-19.

V and J are TRBV5-4 and TRBJ2-1; 10 bases agree with TRBD2. Germline CDR1 and CDR2: SGHNT and YYREEE (reference sequence). The length of the CDR3 is 15 residues. Unmatched junction bases numbered 9, after V lost 5 bases and J lost 7 bases. Here the CDR3 reads CASRPTSGNPNEQFF. The CDR3 bases are TGTGCCAGCAGACCCACTAGCGGGAACCCGAATGAGCAGTTCTTC.

The J gene is TRBJ2-1, the V gene TRBV4-3; TRBD1 aligns across 8 bases. After removal of 4 bases from V and 7 bases from J, the junction contained 15 bases not matched to a gene. Germline loops: CDR1 LGHNA, CDR2 YSLEER. The CDR3 totals 17 residues. CDR3 sequence (DNA): TGCGCCAGCAGCCCCACCCGCAGGACAGGGTGGGAGAATGAGCAGTTCTTC. Translation: CASSPTRRTGWENEQFF.

The table lists this clonotype with a few counts. The V gene is TRBV7-2, the J gene TRBJ2-1, with no clear D. The CDR3 totals 14 residues. The ends were cut back, 7 bases at V and 0 bases at J, with 10 bases in the middle. CDR1 is SGHTA, CDR2 FQGNSA, per germline. The CDR3 nucleotides read TGTGCCAGCACTAATAGCCTCTCCTACAATGAGCAGTTCTTC. The encoded protein is CASTNSLSYNEQFF.

This clonotype was seen a handful of times. This rearrangement joins TRBV6-2 or TRBV6-3 to TRBJ2-1, with D perhaps matching TRBD1 (6 bases). Germline V gene sequence: CDR1 MNHEY, CDR2 SVGEGT. Trimming removed 5 bases from V and 6 bases from J, with 11 bases in between. The CDR3 covers 13 residues. CDR3 protein: CASSAGESNEQFF. The CDR3 region has the DNA TGTGCCAGCAGTGCAGGGGAATCCAATGAGCAGTTCTTC.

V and J are TRBV10-1 and TRBJ1-1; weak D call: TRBD1 (6 bases). The CDR3 contains 15 residues. Per the germline V gene, CDR1 is WNHNN and CDR2 is SYGVQD (reference sequence). Trimming stripped 4 bases from V and 1 base from J, with 13 bases between. CDR3 amino acids: CASSGPGHANTEAFF. In DNA, the CDR3 is TGCGCCAGCAGTGGACCGGGACACGCGAACACTGAAGCTTTCTTT.

The chain joins TRBV24-1 to TRBJ2-2; tentative D call: TRBD1 (6 bases). This CDR3 has 13 residues. V gave up 4 bases and J gave up 4 bases, with 6 bases separating them. Germline-derived CDR1 and CDR2 are KGHDR and SFDVKD. CDR3 bases: TGTGCCACCAGTGAGGACAGCACCGGGGAGCTGTTTTTT. This translates into CATSEDSTGELFF.

The chain carries TRBV7-3 and TRBJ2-1; TRBD2 matches 10 bases. Trimming at V came to 0 bases and at J to 3 bases, leaving 11 bases not matched to a gene. This CDR3 spans 19 amino acids. Germline loops: CDR1 SGHTA, CDR2 FQGTGA. The DNA for the CDR3 is TGTGCCAGCAGCTTAACCCCAGCCCCCTCTAGCGGGAGCTACAATGAGCAGTTCTTC. This sequence encodes CASSLTPAPSSGSYNEQFF.

This chain links TRBV5-4 with TRBJ1-1; the D gene is possibly TRBD1 (5 bases). Per germline, CDR1 SGHNT and CDR2 YYREEE (reference sequence). The CDR3 totals 15 residues. Trimming left V 4 bases short and J 5 bases short, with 18 bases between. The CDR3 DNA reads TGTGCCAGCAGCCGGGAGGGTCTACGGGGGACTGAAGCTTTCTTT. Translation gives CASSREGLRGTEAFF.

The chain joins TRBV28 to TRBJ2-7; D unclear. CDR3 length: 11 amino acids. The V gene lost 8 bases and the J gene lost 2 bases, with 7 bases spanning the gap. From germline, CDR1 is MDHEN and CDR2 SYDVKM. The CDR3 is CASYDAYEQYF. As DNA, the CDR3 is TGTGCCAGCTATGATGCCTACGAGCAGTACTTC.

This clonotype was counted between two and nine times. The J gene is TRBJ1-5, the V gene TRBV27; TRBD1 is a possible D gene (5 bases). V was clipped by 2 bases and J by 4 bases, with 12 bases between them. Germline CDR1 and CDR2: MNHEY and SMNVEV (reference sequence). The CDR3 is 15 amino acids. The CDR3, as DNA: TGTGCCAGCAGTTTACGGGGGTCTGGAAATCAGCCCCAGCATTTT. This encodes CASSLRGSGNQPQHF.

This clonotype was counted between two and nine times. V and J are TRBV7-2 and TRBJ2-5; D is possibly TRBD1 (6 bases). Trimming cost V 4 bases and J 5 bases, with 14 bases left between them. The CDR3 covers 14 residues. Germline CDR1 SGHTA, CDR2 FQGNSA. CDR3: CASSYSGERETQYF. CDR3 nucleotide sequence: TGTGCCAGCAGCTATTCAGGGGAAAGGGAGACCCAGTACTTC.

The CDR3 loop reads CASSYPGLGEQYF. CDR3 coding DNA: TGTGCCAGCAGTTACCCAGGGTTGGGGGAGCAGTACTTC. The rearrangement uses TRBV6-5 and TRBJ2-7; tentative D call: TRBD1 (5 bases). Germline CDR1 MNHEY, CDR2 SVGAGI. This CDR3 contains 13 residues. Trimming took off 2 bases at V and 7 bases at J, with 12 bases between the two ends.